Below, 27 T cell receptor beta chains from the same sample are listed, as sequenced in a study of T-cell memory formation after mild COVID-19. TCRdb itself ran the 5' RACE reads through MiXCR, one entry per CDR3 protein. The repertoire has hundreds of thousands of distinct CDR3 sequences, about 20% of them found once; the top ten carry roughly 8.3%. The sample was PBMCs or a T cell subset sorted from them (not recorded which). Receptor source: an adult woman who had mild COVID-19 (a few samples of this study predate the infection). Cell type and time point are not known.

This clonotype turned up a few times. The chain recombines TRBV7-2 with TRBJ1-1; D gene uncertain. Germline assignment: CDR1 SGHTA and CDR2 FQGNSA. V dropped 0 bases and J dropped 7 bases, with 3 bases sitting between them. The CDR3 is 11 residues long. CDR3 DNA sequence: TGTGCCAGCAGCTTAGCTATTGAAGCTTTCTTT. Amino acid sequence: CASSLAIEAFF.

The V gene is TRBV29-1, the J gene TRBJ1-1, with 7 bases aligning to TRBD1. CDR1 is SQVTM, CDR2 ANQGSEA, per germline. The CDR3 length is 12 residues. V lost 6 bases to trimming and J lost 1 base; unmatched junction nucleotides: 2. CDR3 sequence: CSVNRGNTEAFF. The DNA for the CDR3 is TGCAGCGTGAACAGGGGGAACACTGAAGCTTTCTTT.

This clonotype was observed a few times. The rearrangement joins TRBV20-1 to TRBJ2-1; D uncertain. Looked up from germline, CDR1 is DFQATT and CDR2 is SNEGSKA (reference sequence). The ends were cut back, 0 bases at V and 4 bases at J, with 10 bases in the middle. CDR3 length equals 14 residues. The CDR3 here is CSARDVKMYNEQFF. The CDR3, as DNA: TGCAGTGCTAGAGATGTAAAGATGTACAATGAGCAGTTCTTC.

CDR3 region: CASSPGTLHTEAFF. Written as DNA, the CDR3 is TGCGCCAGCAGCCCAGGGACATTACACACTGAAGCTTTCTTT. The genes are TRBV4-3 and TRBJ1-1; a weak D match, TRBD1 (6 bases). Trimming shortened V by 4 bases and J by 3 bases, and 12 bases separated the two germline ends. Germline loops: CDR1 LGHNA, CDR2 YSLEER. This CDR3 has 14 amino acids.

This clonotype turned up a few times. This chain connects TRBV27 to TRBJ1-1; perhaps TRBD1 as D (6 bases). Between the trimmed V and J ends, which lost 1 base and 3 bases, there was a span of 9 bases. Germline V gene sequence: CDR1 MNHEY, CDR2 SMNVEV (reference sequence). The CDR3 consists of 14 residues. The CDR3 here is CASSLFQGYTEAFF. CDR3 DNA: TGTGCCAGCAGTTTATTCCAGGGGTACACTGAAGCTTTCTTT.

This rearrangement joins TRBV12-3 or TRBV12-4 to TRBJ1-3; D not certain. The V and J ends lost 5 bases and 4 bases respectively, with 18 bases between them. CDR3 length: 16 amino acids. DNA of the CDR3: TGTGCCAGCAGTATCAGAGGGTTTACCTCGGGAAACACCATATATTTT. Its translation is CASSIRGFTSGNTIYF.

CDR3 in amino acids: CASSVRQGWSSPLHF. Written as DNA, the CDR3 is TGTGCCAGCAGCGTACGACAGGGCTGGAGTTCACCCCTCCACTTT. V is TRBV14 and J is TRBJ1-6; 7 bases align to TRBD1. The germline gives CDR1 SGHDN, CDR2 FVKESK. This CDR3 has 15 residues. Trimming took 5 bases from V and 9 from J; bases not matched to a gene: 10.

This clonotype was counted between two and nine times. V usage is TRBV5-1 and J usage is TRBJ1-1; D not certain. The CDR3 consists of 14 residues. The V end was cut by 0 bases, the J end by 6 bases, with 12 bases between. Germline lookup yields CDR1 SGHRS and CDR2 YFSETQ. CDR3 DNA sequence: TGCGCCAGCAGCTTGGGGCAGCCGCGGGCTGAAGCTTTCTTT. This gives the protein CASSLGQPRAEAFF.

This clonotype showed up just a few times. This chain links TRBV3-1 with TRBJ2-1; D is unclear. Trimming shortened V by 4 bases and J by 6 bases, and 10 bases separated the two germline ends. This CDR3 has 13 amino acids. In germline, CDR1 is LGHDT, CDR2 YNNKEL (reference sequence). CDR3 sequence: CASSRQSFNEQFF. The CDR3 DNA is TGTGCCAGCAGCCGCCAGTCTTTCAATGAGCAGTTCTTC.

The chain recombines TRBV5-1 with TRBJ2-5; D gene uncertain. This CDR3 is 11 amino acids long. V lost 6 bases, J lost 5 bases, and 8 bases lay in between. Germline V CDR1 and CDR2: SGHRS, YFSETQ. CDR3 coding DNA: TGCGCCAGCAAAATGAGGGAGACCCAGTACTTC. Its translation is CASKMRETQYF.

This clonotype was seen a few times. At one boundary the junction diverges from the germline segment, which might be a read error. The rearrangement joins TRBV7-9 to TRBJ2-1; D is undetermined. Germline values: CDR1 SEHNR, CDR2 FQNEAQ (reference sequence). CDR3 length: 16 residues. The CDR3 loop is CASSSPTRTSHNEQFF. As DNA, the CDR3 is TGTGCCAGCAGCTCGCCCACCCGGACCTCCCACAATGAGCAGTTCTTC.

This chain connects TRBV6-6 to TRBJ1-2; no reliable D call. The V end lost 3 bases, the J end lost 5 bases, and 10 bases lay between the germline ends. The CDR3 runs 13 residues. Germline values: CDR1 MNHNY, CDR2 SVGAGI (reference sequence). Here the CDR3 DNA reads TGTGCCAGCAGTTATGAGGAAAGATATGGCTACACCTTC. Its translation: CASSYEERYGYTF.

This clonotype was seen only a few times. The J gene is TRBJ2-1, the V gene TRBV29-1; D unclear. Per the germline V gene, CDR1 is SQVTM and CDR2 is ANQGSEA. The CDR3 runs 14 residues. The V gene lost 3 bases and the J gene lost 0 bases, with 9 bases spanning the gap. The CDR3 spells CSVDGGTSYNEQFF. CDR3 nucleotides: TGCAGCGTTGACGGCGGTACCTCCTACAATGAGCAGTTCTTC.

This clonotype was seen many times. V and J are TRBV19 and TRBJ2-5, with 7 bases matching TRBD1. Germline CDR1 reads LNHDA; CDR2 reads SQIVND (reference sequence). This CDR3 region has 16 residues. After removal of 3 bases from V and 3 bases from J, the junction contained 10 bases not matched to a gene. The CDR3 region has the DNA TGTGCCAGTAGTATGCGGACTGGGGACAGAAAAGAGACCCAGTACTTC. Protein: CASSMRTGDRKETQYF.

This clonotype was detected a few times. CDR3 sequence (DNA): TGTGCCAGCAGTTATTTAGCCTCCGGGACGATCTACGAGCAGTACTTC. Its translation is CASSYLASGTIYEQYF. The rearrangement joins TRBV6-5 to TRBJ2-7; TRBD1 or TRBD2 may be the D gene (5 bases each). With 3 bases removed from V and 3 bases from J, the gap between germline ends came to 18 bases. The CDR3 totals 16 residues. CDR1 and CDR2 (germline): MNHEY, SVGAGI.

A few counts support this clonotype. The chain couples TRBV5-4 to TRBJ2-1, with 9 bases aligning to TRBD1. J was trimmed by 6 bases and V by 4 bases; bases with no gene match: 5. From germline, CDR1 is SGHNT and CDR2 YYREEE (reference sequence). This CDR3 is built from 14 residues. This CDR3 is CASSDAGQGNEQFF. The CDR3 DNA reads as TGTGCCAGCAGCGATGCGGGACAGGGCAATGAGCAGTTCTTC.

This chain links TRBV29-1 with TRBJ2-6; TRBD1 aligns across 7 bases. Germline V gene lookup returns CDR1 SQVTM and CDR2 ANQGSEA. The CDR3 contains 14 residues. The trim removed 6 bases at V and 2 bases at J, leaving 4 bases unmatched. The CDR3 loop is CSVVTGAGANVLTF. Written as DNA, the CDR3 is TGCAGCGTAGTAACAGGGGCTGGGGCCAACGTCCTGACTTTC.

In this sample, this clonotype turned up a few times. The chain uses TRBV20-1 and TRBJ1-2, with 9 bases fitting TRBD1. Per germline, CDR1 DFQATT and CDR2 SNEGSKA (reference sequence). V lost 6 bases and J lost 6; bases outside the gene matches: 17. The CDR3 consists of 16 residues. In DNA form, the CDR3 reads TGCAGTGCCCTCCAACCGGGCGGACAGGGGAGGAATGGCTACACCTTC. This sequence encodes CSALQPGGQGRNGYTF.

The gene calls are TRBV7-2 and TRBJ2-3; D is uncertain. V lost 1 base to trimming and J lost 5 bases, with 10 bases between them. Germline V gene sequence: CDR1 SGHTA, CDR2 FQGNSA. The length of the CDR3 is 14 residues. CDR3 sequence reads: CASSLDLSQDTQYF. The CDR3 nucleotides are TGTGCCAGCAGCTTAGATCTCTCTCAAGATACGCAGTATTTT.

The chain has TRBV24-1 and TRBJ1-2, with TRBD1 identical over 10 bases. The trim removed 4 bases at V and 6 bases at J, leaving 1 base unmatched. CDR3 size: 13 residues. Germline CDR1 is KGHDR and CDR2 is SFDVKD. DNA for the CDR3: TGTGCCACCAGTGAGGGGACAGGGGATGGCTACACCTTC. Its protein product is CATSEGTGDGYTF.

CDR3 nucleotides: TGTGCCAGCAGCTCCTCCCCGGGGACTGAAGCTTTCTTT. It specifies CASSSSPGTEAFF. The chain links TRBV9 to TRBJ1-1, with D unclear. The CDR3 is 13 amino acids. Germline CDR1 reads SGDLS; CDR2 reads YYNGEE. Trimming cost V 4 bases and J 5 bases, with 12 bases left between them.

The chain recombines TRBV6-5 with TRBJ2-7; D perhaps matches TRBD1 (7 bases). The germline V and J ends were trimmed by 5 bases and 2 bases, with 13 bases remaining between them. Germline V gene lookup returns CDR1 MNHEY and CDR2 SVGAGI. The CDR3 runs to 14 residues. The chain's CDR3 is CASSPGDRTYEQYF. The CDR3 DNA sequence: TGTGCCAGCAGTCCGGGGGACAGAACCTACGAGCAGTACTTC.

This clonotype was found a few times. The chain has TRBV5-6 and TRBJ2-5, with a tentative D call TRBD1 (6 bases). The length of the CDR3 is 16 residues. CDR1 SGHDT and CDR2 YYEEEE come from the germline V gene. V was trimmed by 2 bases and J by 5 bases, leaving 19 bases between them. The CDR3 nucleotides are TGTGCCAGCAGCTTCCTAGCAGGGGTGGCTCTGGAGACCCAGTACTTC. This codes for CASSFLAGVALETQYF.

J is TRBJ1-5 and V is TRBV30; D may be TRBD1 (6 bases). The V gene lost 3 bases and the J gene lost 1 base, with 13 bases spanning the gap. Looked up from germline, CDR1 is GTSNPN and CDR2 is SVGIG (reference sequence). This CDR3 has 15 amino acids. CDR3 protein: CAWSPPGASNQPQHF. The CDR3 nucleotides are TGTGCCTGGAGCCCCCCGGGGGCGAGCAATCAGCCCCAGCATTTT.

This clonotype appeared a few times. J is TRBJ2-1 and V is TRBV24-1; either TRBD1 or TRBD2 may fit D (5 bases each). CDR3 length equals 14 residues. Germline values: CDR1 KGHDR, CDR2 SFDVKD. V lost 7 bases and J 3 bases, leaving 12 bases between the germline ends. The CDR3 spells CATSAGAVYNEQFF. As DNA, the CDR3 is TGTGCCACCAGCGCCGGGGCAGTCTACAATGAGCAGTTCTTC.

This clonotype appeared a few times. This CDR3 reads CASRPSTSGRPSYEQYF. The CDR3 DNA reads as TGTGCCAGCAGACCCTCTACTAGCGGGAGGCCCTCCTACGAGCAGTACTTC. This chain joins TRBV6-6 and TRBJ2-7; 12 bases agree with TRBD2. The J segment lost 0 bases and the V segment lost 6 bases, leaving 9 bases of the junction unmatched. The germline gives CDR1 MNHNY, CDR2 SVGAGI (reference sequence). The CDR3 extends over 17 amino acids.

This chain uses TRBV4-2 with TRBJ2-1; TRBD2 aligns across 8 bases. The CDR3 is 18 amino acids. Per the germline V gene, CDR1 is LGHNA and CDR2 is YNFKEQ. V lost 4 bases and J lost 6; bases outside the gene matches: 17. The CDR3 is CASSRKGFVGLDLNEQFF. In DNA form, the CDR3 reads TGTGCCAGCAGCCGAAAGGGGTTCGTGGGACTAGACCTCAATGAGCAGTTCTTC.